Below, 22 T cell receptor beta chains from the same sample are listed, as sequenced in a study of human T cells and chemical hapten exposure (dated by TCRdb to the early 2020s). Receptors were amplified or captured by RACE. Sequencer: NextSeq 500. TCRdb took the public reads, trimmed them with fastp at Q25, ran MiXCR for clone calling and kept in-frame beta chains. Entries that share a CDR3 protein sequence are merged under the most common genes and DNA. The sample table lists 300,000 to 450,000 distinct CDR3 sequences, approximately 5% of them with a count of one. The leading ten clones occupy about 8.2% of the sample. Per the publication, the time point label means: pre-sensitization, week 0. Read against the paper, the sample's treatment or condition label means: therapeutic diphenylcyclopropenone sensitization with weekly scalp DPC. Specimen: whole blood, collected in connection with sensitization to the hapten diphenylcyclopropenone (DPC). The receptors stem from a woman aged 18-29 years with alopecia areata. Some clones in this sample may be carry-over from other donors' samples.

The chain links TRBV4-3 to TRBJ2-2; 8 bases align to TRBD1. Germline values: CDR1 LGHNA, CDR2 YSLEER. This CDR3 has 18 amino acids. V lost 3 bases, J lost 4 bases, and 13 bases stayed unmatched. CDR3 sequence (DNA): TGCGCCAGCAGCCATGTACCCCTTGGGACAGGTGGCACCGGGGAGCTGTTTTTT. Translated: CASSHVPLGTGGTGELFF.

J is TRBJ1-2 and V is TRBV27; D is perhaps TRBD1 (6 bases). Per the germline V gene, CDR1 is MNHEY and CDR2 is SMNVEV (reference sequence). There are 13 residues in the CDR3. V lost 6 bases and J 5 bases, leaving 13 bases between the germline ends. The chain's CDR3 is CASSPRQAYGYTF. The CDR3 coding sequence is TGTGCCAGCAGCCCCCGACAGGCTTATGGCTACACCTTC.

The sample holds many counts of this clonotype. The chain has TRBV3-1 and TRBJ2-2, with TRBD1 matching 7 bases. V was clipped by 4 bases and J by 2 bases; unmatched bases: 1. This CDR3 has 14 amino acids. Germline values: CDR1 LGHDT, CDR2 YNNKEL (reference sequence). The CDR3: CASSRQGNTGELFF. The DNA of the CDR3 is TGTGCCAGCAGCCGACAGGGAAACACCGGGGAGCTGTTTTTT.

The chain couples TRBV2 to TRBJ1-1; no clear D. This CDR3 comprises 13 residues. The germline CDR1 and CDR2 sequences are SNHLY and FYNNEI. V shed 4 bases and J shed 4 bases, with 10 bases lying between them. For the CDR3, the DNA is TGTGCCAGCAGTGTACAGTCAGGCACTGAAGCTTTCTTT. Its protein product is CASSVQSGTEAFF.

The rearrangement links TRBV6-2 or TRBV6-3 to TRBJ2-6; perhaps D is TRBD1 or TRBD2 (6 bases each). The CDR3 runs to 17 residues. Germline V gene data show CDR1 as MNHEY and CDR2 as SVGEGT. The V end was cut by 5 bases, the J end by 4 bases, with 18 bases between. The CDR3 protein is CASSRLGGGGGANVLTF. The CDR3, as DNA: TGTGCCAGCAGTCGACTAGGGGGAGGTGGAGGGGCCAACGTCCTGACTTTC.

This clonotype was observed a few times. The chain employs TRBV11-2 and TRBJ2-2, with D perhaps matching TRBD1 or TRBD2 (7 bases each). V was clipped by 5 bases and J by 5 bases, with 15 bases between them. The CDR3 covers 15 residues. Germline V gives CDR1 SGHAT, CDR2 FQNNGV. The DNA for the CDR3 is TGTGCCAGCAGCCACTACAGGGGAGGGACCGGGGAGCTGTTTTTT. As protein: CASSHYRGGTGELFF.

This clonotype was counted only a few times. V gene TRBV6-5 combines with J gene TRBJ1-6; D unclear. The CDR3 is 12 amino acids. Deletions cut 5 bases from V and 13 bases from J, with 12 bases between. The germline gives CDR1 MNHEY, CDR2 SVGAGI. CDR3 loop: CASSRAASPLHF. DNA for the CDR3: TGTGCCAGCAGTCGTGCGGCGAGTCCCCTCCACTTT.

This clonotype came up a few times. The V call is TRBV6-4, the J call TRBJ1-2; 7 bases agree with TRBD1. Trimming took 2 bases from V and 8 from J; bases not matched to a gene: 2. CDR1 and CDR2 from the germline V gene are MRHNA and SNTAGT. This CDR3 comprises 12 residues. The CDR3 protein is CASSDGTAGYTF. CDR3 nucleotides: TGTGCCAGCAGTGACGGGACAGCCGGCTACACCTTC.

J is TRBJ1-1 and V is TRBV7-9, with 8 bases matching TRBD1. The V gene end was trimmed by 1 base and the J gene end by 1 base; junction bases not matched to a gene: 11. This CDR3 spans 18 amino acids. The V gene's germline CDR1 is SEHNR and CDR2 FQNEAQ (reference sequence). CDR3 amino acids: CASSLDNLRTGKNTEAFF. The CDR3, as DNA: TGTGCCAGCAGCTTAGACAACCTCAGGACAGGGAAGAACACTGAAGCTTTCTTT.

This clonotype was seen many times. The genes are TRBV28 and TRBJ1-5; the D gene is possibly TRBD1 (6 bases). Trimming pared 3 bases from V and 6 bases from J, leaving 12 bases between. This CDR3 spans 14 amino acids. Germline V gene sequence: CDR1 MDHEN, CDR2 SYDVKM. CDR3 region: CASSLYREGQPQHF. The CDR3 DNA follows: TGTGCCAGCAGTTTGTACAGGGAAGGTCAGCCCCAGCATTTT.

This clonotype turned up a few times. The chain couples TRBV2 to TRBJ2-3; tentatively, D is TRBD1 (6 bases). V lost 7 bases, J lost 0 bases, and 11 bases lay in between. In germline, CDR1 is SNHLY, CDR2 FYNNEI. CDR3 length: 14 residues. CDR3 nucleotide sequence: TGTGCCAGCACCAGGGACACCAGCACAGATACGCAGTATTTT. Amino acids: CASTRDTSTDTQYF.

This clonotype showed up just a few times. The chain uses TRBV5-1 and TRBJ2-3; 7 bases map to TRBD1. V trimming: 7 bases; J trimming: 0 bases; junction bases outside the gene matches: 5. This CDR3 region has 14 residues. CDR1 and CDR2 from the germline V gene are SGHRS and YFSETQ. CDR3 protein: CASADRKSTDTQYF. The CDR3 DNA follows: TGCGCCAGCGCGGACAGGAAGAGCACAGATACGCAGTATTTT.

V gene TRBV28 combines with J gene TRBJ1-5; TRBD1 is a possible D gene (6 bases). The ends were cut back, 6 bases at V and 6 bases at J, with 15 bases in the middle. CDR3 size: 14 residues. Germline V gives CDR1 MDHEN, CDR2 SYDVKM. CDR3 residues: CASSHDRYLQPQHF. CDR3 DNA sequence: TGTGCCAGCAGCCATGACAGGTACCTTCAGCCCCAGCATTTT.

V gene TRBV12-3 or TRBV12-4 combines with J gene TRBJ1-1; TRBD1 matches at 8 bases. The junction had 8 bases not matched to a gene; V was cut back by 6 bases and J by 5 bases. The CDR3 has 14 residues. DNA for the CDR3: TGTGCCAGCAGACGATCCGGGACAGGTACTGAAGCTTTCTTT. This translates into CASRRSGTGTEAFF.

V is TRBV13 and J is TRBJ1-4; 10 positions agree with TRBD1. This CDR3 has 15 residues. Losses at the gene ends were 7 bases for V and 8 bases for J; bases not matched to a gene: 10. Germline assignment: CDR1 PRHDT and CDR2 FYEKMQ (reference sequence). The CDR3 loop is CASTLRGTGAEKLFF. The CDR3 coding sequence is TGTGCCAGCACCCTTAGAGGGACAGGGGCCGAAAAACTGTTTTTT.

The rearrangement uses TRBV7-2 and TRBJ1-5; D gene unclear. CDR1 SGHTA and CDR2 FQGNSA come from the germline V gene. This CDR3 region has 13 residues. V lost 3 bases and J lost 6, with 9 bases in between. CDR3 region: CASSLIVAQPQHF. DNA of the CDR3: TGTGCCAGCAGCTTGATCGTTGCTCAGCCCCAGCATTTT.

This clonotype was observed at least ten times. The rearrangement joins TRBV10-3 to TRBJ1-5; no firm D call. The CDR3 is made up of 16 amino acids. Looked up from germline, CDR1 is ENHRY and CDR2 is SYGVKD. The ends were cut back, 7 bases at V and 2 bases at J, with 18 bases in the middle. The CDR3 nucleotides read TGTGCCATCACTCCACTTACTCGGTCTGGCAATCAGCCCCAGCATTTT. Translation: CAITPLTRSGNQPQHF.

This clonotype has ten or more counts. J is TRBJ2-3 and V is TRBV7-8, with TRBD2 as a possible D gene (6 bases). Germline loops: CDR1 SGHVS, CDR2 FQNEAQ. The ends were cut back, 5 bases at V and 6 bases at J, with 18 bases in the middle. There are 15 residues in the CDR3. This chain's CDR3 is CASSPERFRGDTQYF. CDR3 nucleotides: TGTGCCAGCAGCCCGGAAAGGTTCCGGGGGGATACGCAGTATTTT.

This clonotype has a count of ten or more. The chain combines TRBV7-2 with TRBJ2-7; TRBD1 matches 7 bases. The CDR3 runs to 17 residues. V was pared by 1 base and J by 1 base, with 10 bases of the junction left unmatched. Germline loops: CDR1 SGHTA, CDR2 FQGNSA. The CDR3 spells CASSLGGWDRLSYEQYF. As DNA, the CDR3 is TGTGCCAGCAGCTTAGGGGGTTGGGACAGATTATCCTACGAGCAGTACTTC. Using reference TRBV7-2 and TRBJ2-7 for the parts outside the CDR3, the full variable domain is GAGVSQSPSNKVTEKGKDVELRCDPISGHTALYWYRQSLGQGLEFLIYFQGNSAPDKSGLPSDRFSAERTGGSVSTLTIQRTQQEDSAVYLCASSLGGWDRLSYEQYFGPGTRLTVT.

This sequence joins TRBV6-8 and TRBJ1-2, with unresolved D. This CDR3 region has 15 residues. Germline values: CDR1 MNHGY, CDR2 SAAAGT. Between the trimmed V and J ends, which lost 6 bases and 2 bases, there was a span of 16 bases. CDR3 nucleotides: TGTGCCAGCAGGAACAGCGGACTTACCAACTATGGCTACACCTTC. Its protein is CASRNSGLTNYGYTF.

This clonotype was seen more than once but under ten times. One junction end does not reproduce the germline sequence, and a read error may be involved. CDR3 sequence: CASSSTHGREEYEFHF. CDR3 DNA: TGTGCCAGCAGCTCCACCCACGGGAGGGAGGAGTATGAGTTCCACTTC. V gene TRBV7-9 combines with J gene TRBJ1-2; D is ambiguous. This CDR3 region has 16 residues. In germline, CDR1 is SEHNR, CDR2 FQNEAQ (reference sequence).

This chain connects TRBV5-1 to TRBJ2-5, with 7 bases matching TRBD2. This CDR3 region has 14 residues. Germline CDR1 SGHRS, CDR2 YFSETQ. Losses at the gene ends were 2 bases for V and 2 bases for J; bases not matched to a gene: 3. This chain's CDR3 is CASSLAGIQETQYF. In DNA form, the CDR3 reads TGCGCCAGCAGCTTAGCGGGGATTCAAGAGACCCAGTACTTC.